The entry below describes one T cell receptor (beta chain). The antigen remains unidentified. The sample is drawn from a study of T cells in Graves' hyperthyroidism and ophthalmopathy. General study results and limits: Ophthalmopathy cases were set apart from stable hyperthyroidism by a 13 V-J model. Ophthalmopathy onset followed model prediction by a median about six months.

V trimming: 5 bases; J trimming: 2 bases; junction bases outside the gene matches: 6. The CDR3 has 15 amino acids. Germline V lookup: CDR1 KGHDR, CDR2 SFDVKD. Patients between 18 and 65 years old had hyperthyroidism, newly diagnosed and lasting under 2 months. Pregnant or lactating patients were excluded, as were those with uncontrolled infection or other autoimmune disease. RNA transcripts served as the template for amplifying TCR beta CDR3 regions. The HTBI set primed first-round TCR CDR3 RT-PCR. TCRdb itself ran the multiplex PCR reads through MiXCR, one entry per CDR3 protein. The sample comprises over 700,000 distinct CDR3 sequences, roughly 40% of which are singletons, and around 9.3% rests with the top ten.

Sequenced input: blood. This clonotype originated in a man younger than 30 with Graves' hyperthyroidism. This chain joins TRBV24-1 and TRBJ2-7; 9 bases map to TRBD1. This CDR3 is CATSGRDRVPYEQYF. The CDR3 nucleotides are TGTGCCACCAGTGGGAGGGACAGGGTCCCCTACGAGCAGTACTTC.